A single sample gave rise to the 20 T cell receptor beta chains below, sequenced in a study of regulatory T cells in long-lasting Graves disease. Through Arm-PCR of CDR3 regions and iRepertoire HTBI primers, TCR beta libraries were built. TCRdb called the multiplex PCR reads again in MiXCR, with one record for every CDR3 protein. This sample yields about 430,000 distinct CDR3 sequences, of which 21% are seen a single time; over 11% belongs to the top ten. The time point is: persistent/refractory GD, antithyroid drugs over 5 years with positive TRAb. Making the TCR library involved RNA that had been extracted from PBMCs. Here the sequenced sample was peripheral blood mononuclear cells (PBMCs), taken when the disease was refractory, from a patient treated with antithyroid drugs. The receptors were gathered from a female donor with Graves disease.

This clonotype came up a few times. The chain employs TRBV7-8 and TRBJ2-1; D is possibly TRBD2 (5 bases). With 3 bases removed from V and 4 bases from J, the gap between germline ends came to 13 bases. Germline V lookup: CDR1 SGHVS, CDR2 FQNEAQ. The CDR3 covers 15 residues. CDR3 amino acids: CASSLLASAYNEQFF. The CDR3 DNA follows: TGTGCCAGCAGCTTGTTAGCGAGTGCTTACAATGAGCAGTTCTTC. Complete variable domain (other parts from reference TRBV7-8 and TRBJ2-1): GAGVSQSPRYKVAKRGQDVALRCDPISGHVSLFWYQQALGQGPEFLTYFQNEAQLDKSGLPSDRFFAERPEGSVSTLKIQRTQQEDSAVYLCASSLLASAYNEQFFGPGTRLTVL.

The chain employs TRBV25-1 and TRBJ1-5; TRBD1 is a possible D gene (5 bases). This CDR3 is built from 14 residues. Germline V gene sequence: CDR1 MGHDK, CDR2 SYGVNS. V lost 6 bases and J lost 10, with 19 bases in between. The CDR3 here is CASSVGQGLGPQHF. Written as DNA, the CDR3 is TGTGCCAGCAGCGTGGGGCAGGGTCTTGGACCCCAGCATTTT. Together with reference TRBV25-1 and TRBJ1-5, the CDR3 gives the full variable domain: EADIYQTPRYLVIGTGKKITLECSQTMGHDKMYWYQQDPGMELHLIHYSYGVNSTEKGDLSSESTVSRIRTEHFPLTLESARPSHTSQYLCASSVGQGLGPQHFGDGTRLSIL.

This clonotype has a count of ten or more. The chain couples TRBV11-3 to TRBJ1-1; tentatively, D is TRBD1 (5 bases). The CDR3 sequence is 15 residues long. The ends were cut back, 1 base at V and 4 bases at J, with 13 bases in the middle. CDR1 and CDR2 (germline): SGHNT, YENEEA. DNA of the CDR3: TGTGCCAGCAGCTTAGTCGGGCAGGGATGCACTGAAGCTTTCTTT. Amino acids: CASSLVGQGCTEAFF.

A few counts support this clonotype. A read error likely explains this, since a far larger clone differs by one base. J is TRBJ2-1 and V is TRBV2; 7 bases agree with TRBD2. V was clipped by 1 base and J by 10 bases; unmatched bases: 4. Germline lookup yields CDR1 SNHLY and CDR2 FYNNEI. The CDR3 totals 13 residues. CDR3 residues: CASSEEGGYEQFF. CDR3 DNA sequence: TGTGCCAGCAGTGAAGAGGGAGGGTACGAGCAGTTCTTC.

In regard to this clonotype: Its ends do not fully match the called genes, so a read error is possible. The rearrangement uses TRBV20-1 and TRBJ2-5; D remains unclear. The CDR3 has 12 amino acids. Germline CDR1 is DFQATT and CDR2 is SNEGSKA (reference sequence). This CDR3 reads CSARVAGDVKIF. Here the CDR3 DNA reads TGCAGTGCTAGGGTGGCAGGCGATGTTAAGATCTTC.

This clonotype was found many times. The chain joins TRBV15 to TRBJ2-2, with 8 bases identical to TRBD2. The CDR3 runs 16 residues. The ends lost 1 base at V and 7 bases at J; junction bases unmatched: 8. The germline CDR1 and CDR2 sequences are LNHNV and YYDKDF (reference sequence). CDR3 DNA sequence: TGTGCCACCAGCAGAGGAGCGGGAGCCCCGGGCGGGGAGCTGTTTTTT. Translation: CATSRGAGAPGGELFF.

V is TRBV20-1 and J is TRBJ1-5; 8 bases match TRBD1. Germline V lookup: CDR1 DFQATT, CDR2 SNEGSKA (reference sequence). Trimming took 6 bases from V and 4 from J; bases not matched to a gene: 11. This CDR3 region has 15 residues. The CDR3 DNA sequence: TGCAGTGCCCCGGTCGGGACAGGACAGAATCAGCCCCAGCATTTT. Protein sequence: CSAPVGTGQNQPQHF.

This clonotype was detected many times. An end of the junction differs from the germline gene, which may be a read error. This chain uses TRBV5-1 with TRBJ1-2, with unresolved D. This CDR3 comprises 13 residues. Germline-derived CDR1 and CDR2 are SGHRS and YFSETQ. The CDR3, as DNA: TGTGCCAGCAGTTTGGACGGAAACTATGGCTACACCTTC. It codes for CASSLDGNYGYTF. The complete variable domain, with remaining parts taken from reference TRBV5-1 and TRBJ1-2, reads KAGVTQTPRYLIKTRGQQVTLSCSPISGHRSVSWYQQTPGQGLQFLFEYFSETQRNKGNFPGRFSGRQFSNSRSEMNVSTLELGDSALYLCASSLDGNYGYTFGSGTRLTVV.

This clonotype was detected ten times or more. The chain recombines TRBV18 with TRBJ1-1; 11 nucleotides agree with TRBD1. This CDR3 contains 14 residues. Germline CDR1 and CDR2: KGHSH and LQKENI. The junction had 5 bases not matched to a gene; V was cut back by 8 bases and J by 3 bases. The chain's CDR3 is CASSRGQGDTEAFF. The CDR3 DNA follows: TGTGCCAGCAGCCGGGGACAGGGGGACACTGAAGCTTTCTTT. Full variable domain (outside the CDR3, taken from reference TRBV18 and TRBJ1-1): NAGVMQNPRHLVRRRGQEARLRCSPMKGHSHVYWYRQLPEEGLKFMVYLQKENIIDESGMPKERFSAEFPKEGPSILRIQQVVRGDSAAYFCASSRGQGDTEAFFGQGTRLTVV.

This clonotype was detected a few times. This CDR3 reads CASGAREGGYEQYF. CDR3 DNA: TGCGCCAGCGGGGCGAGGGAAGGAGGTTACGAGCAGTACTTC. The rearrangement links TRBV10-2 to TRBJ2-7; D may match TRBD1 or TRBD2 (5 bases each). There are 14 residues in the CDR3. CDR1 is WSHSY, CDR2 SAAADI, per germline. V dropped 8 bases and J dropped 4 bases, with 18 bases sitting between them.

This clonotype occurred a few times. V usage is TRBV29-1 and J usage is TRBJ1-1; TRBD1 is a possible D gene (6 bases). Germline V lookup: CDR1 SQVTM, CDR2 ANQGSEA. Trimming left V 6 bases short and J 1 base short, with 15 bases between. This CDR3 has 14 amino acids. The CDR3 sequence: CSVERGGRNTEAFF. As DNA, the CDR3 is TGCAGCGTAGAAAGGGGGGGCCGGAACACTGAAGCTTTCTTT.

The sample holds many counts of this clonotype. The chain carries TRBV28 and TRBJ2-7; D is unclear. Germline V gives CDR1 MDHEN, CDR2 SYDVKM. V lost 1 base and J lost 3, with 4 bases in between. CDR3 length: 12 residues. CDR3 sequence: CASSLSLYEQYF. Written as DNA, the CDR3 is TGTGCCAGCAGTTTATCTCTCTACGAGCAGTACTTC.

This clonotype was seen more than once but under ten times. A much larger clone lies a single base off, so this may be a read error. V gene TRBV3-1 combines with J gene TRBJ1-4, with no clear D. CDR1 and CDR2 (germline): LGHDT, YNNKEL (reference sequence). CDR3 size: 15 residues. CDR3 protein: CASSQDPGRNEELFF. As DNA, the CDR3 is TGTGCCAGCAGCCAAGACCCGGGTAGAAATGAAGAACTGTTTTTT. The whole variable domain, remainder taken from reference TRBV3-1 and TRBJ1-4, is DTAVSQTPKYLVTQMGNDKSIKCEQNLGHDTMYWYKQDSKKFLKIMFSYNNKELIINETVPNRFSPKSPDKAHLNLHINSLELGDSAVYFCASSQDPGRNEELFFGSGTQLSVL.

This clonotype was seen more than once but under ten times. This chain uses TRBV7-9 with TRBJ2-4; TRBD1 might be the D (5 bases). The CDR3 loop spans 15 amino acids. The V end was cut by 0 bases, the J end by 2 bases, with 8 bases between. Per the germline V gene, CDR1 is SEHNR and CDR2 is FQNEAQ (reference sequence). The CDR3 DNA reads TGTGCCAGCAGCTTAGCGGGGCCTACCAAAAACATTCAGTACTTC. As protein: CASSLAGPTKNIQYF. Full variable domain (outside the CDR3, taken from reference TRBV7-9 and TRBJ2-4): DTGVSQNPRHKITKRGQNVTFRCDPISEHNRLYWYRQTLGQGPEFLTYFQNEAQLEKSRLLSDRFSAERPKGSFSTLEIQRTEQGDSAMYLCASSLAGPTKNIQYFGAGTRLSVL.

This clonotype was observed many times. The chain recombines TRBV28 with TRBJ1-1; D not resolved. The CDR3 covers 14 residues. Looked up from germline, CDR1 is MDHEN and CDR2 is SYDVKM. V gave up 1 base and J gave up 4 bases, with 10 bases separating them. This chain's CDR3 is CASSLFTTPTEAFF. CDR3 sequence (DNA): TGTGCCAGCAGTTTATTCACGACCCCCACTGAAGCTTTCTTT.

This clonotype turned up a few times. The chain joins TRBV18 to TRBJ2-5, with a tentative D call TRBD1 (6 bases). Per the germline V gene, CDR1 is KGHSH and CDR2 is LQKENI. V was trimmed by 6 bases and J by 2 bases, leaving 13 bases between them. The CDR3 length is 14 residues. The CDR3: CASSGTGRQETQYF. The CDR3 DNA follows: TGTGCCAGCTCGGGAACAGGGCGACAAGAGACCCAGTACTTC.

This clonotype has just a few counts. The chain links TRBV3-1 to TRBJ2-5; 9 bases match TRBD2. Germline trimming cut 7 bases from V and 4 bases from J; bases unmatched to any gene: 7. The CDR3 sequence is 14 residues long. CDR1 is LGHDT and CDR2 is YNNKEL in the germline V gene (reference sequence). The CDR3 DNA follows: TGTGCCAGCACCGGGACTAGCAAAGGAGAGACCCAGTACTTC. This gives the protein CASTGTSKGETQYF.

In this sample, this clonotype turned up a few times. The V and J genes are TRBV5-4 and TRBJ1-1; 7 bases fit TRBD1. The J segment lost 6 bases and the V segment lost 3 bases, leaving 8 bases of the junction unmatched. Per germline, CDR1 SGHNT and CDR2 YYREEE (reference sequence). This CDR3 is built from 14 residues. CDR3 bases: TGTGCCAGCAGCTCGGCAGGGGGTGTGGCTGAAGCTTTCTTT. As protein: CASSSAGGVAEAFF.

This clonotype has ten or more counts. The gene calls are TRBV11-2 and TRBJ2-5; D possibly matches TRBD1 or TRBD2 (6 bases each). The CDR3 covers 15 residues. Germline CDR1 reads SGHAT; CDR2 reads FQNNGV. Trimming cost V 0 bases and J 3 bases, with 11 bases left between them. CDR3 DNA: TGTGCCAGCAGCTTAGATCCCGGGGGCGAAGAGACCCAGTACTTC. Translated, it gives CASSLDPGGEETQYF.

As to this clonotype: A much larger clone lies one base from this, so it may be a read error. The chain joins TRBV20-1 to TRBJ1-2; D might be TRBD1 (6 bases). The germline gives CDR1 DFQATT, CDR2 SNEGSKA (reference sequence). The CDR3 has 14 residues. The CDR3 is CSARRGQYNYAYTF. Written as DNA, the CDR3 is TGCAGTGCTAGACGCGGACAGTACAACTATGCCTACACCTTC.